This TCR beta chain was sequenced in a study of blood T cells in healthy people across ages. Points from the study as a whole: Unsorted PBMCs ruled out conclusive naive versus antigen-experienced comparison.

It was with a sample-barcoded 5' primer and a J-beta primer mix that a second PCR of roughly 7 to 12 cycles was run. TCRdb re-called the 5' RACE reads with MiXCR, one entry per CDR3 protein. The sample shows about a million distinct CDR3 sequences, roughly 48% of them seen only once. For this clonotype: The antigen remains unidentified.

CDR1 is SQVTM and CDR2 is ANQGSEA in the germline V gene. Trimming removed 2 bases from V and 7 bases from J, with 8 bases in between. The CDR3 consists of 11 residues. The sample consisted of blood. The TCR originated in a man aged 25-45 years in good health. V is TRBV29-1 and J is TRBJ2-5; D is undetermined. For the CDR3, the DNA is TGCAGCGTTGAAACGCTCGGGACCCAGTACTTC. Translation: CSVETLGTQYF.